The sequence of this TCR beta chain was determined in a study of T cell clones after liver transplantation. Study-wide context: TCRbeta sequencing after a pre-transplant mixed lymphocyte reaction identified graft-donor-reactive clones, later tracked in post-transplant blood.

Sequencing used immunoSEQ multiplex PCR; TCRdb keeps in-frame clones, though not all of them. The sample contains roughly 70,000 clones, 80% of which appear only once. The CDR3 has 11 amino acids. CDR1 is ENHRY, CDR2 SYGVKD, per germline. The V end was cut by 6 bases, the J end by 2 bases, with 4 bases between. Regarding this clone: Its antigen is undetermined.

Whole-study findings and limits: Circulating graft-donor-reactive CD4 TCRbeta sequences fell significantly post-transplant in 5 of 8 subjects.

The material sequenced was CD4+ T cells from blood, taken before liver transplant. The sequence was obtained from a human donor who received a liver transplant. The chain carries TRBV10-3 and TRBJ1-1; no firm D call. The CDR3 DNA follows: TGTGCCATCAGAGGAAACACTGAAGCTTTCTTT. It specifies CAIRGNTEAFF.